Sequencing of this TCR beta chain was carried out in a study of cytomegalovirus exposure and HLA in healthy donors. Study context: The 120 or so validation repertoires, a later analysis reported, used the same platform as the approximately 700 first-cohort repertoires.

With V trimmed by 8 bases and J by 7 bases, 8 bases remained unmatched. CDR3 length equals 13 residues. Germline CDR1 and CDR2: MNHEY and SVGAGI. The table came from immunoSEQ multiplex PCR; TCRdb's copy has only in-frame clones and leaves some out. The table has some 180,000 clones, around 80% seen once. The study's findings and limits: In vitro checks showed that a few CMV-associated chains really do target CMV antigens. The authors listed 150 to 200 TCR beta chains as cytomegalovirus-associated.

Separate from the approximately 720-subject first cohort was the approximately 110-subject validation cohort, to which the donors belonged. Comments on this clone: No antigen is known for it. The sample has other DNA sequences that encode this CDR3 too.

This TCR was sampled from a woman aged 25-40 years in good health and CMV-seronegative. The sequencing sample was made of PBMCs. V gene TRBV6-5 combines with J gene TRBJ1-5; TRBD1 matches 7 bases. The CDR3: CASREGALQPQHF. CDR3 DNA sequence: TGTGCCAGCCGGGAGGGGGCGCTCCAGCCCCAGCATTTT.